Reported below is one T cell receptor (beta chain). Antigen: not known. This entry is derived from a study of OX40 agonist ivuxolimab in advanced cancers. Notes on the study in general: Both blood CD4+ and CD8+ T cells showed clonal growth by week 6 at 0.1 to 3.0 mg/kg.

The method was immunoSEQ multiplex PCR; TCRdb's version includes in-frame clones alone and lacks a portion of them. Of about 97,000 clones listed, roughly nine tenths were seen once; the top ten hold around 5.9%. The V gene's germline CDR1 is SGHAT and CDR2 FQDESV (reference sequence). V dropped 5 bases and J dropped 6 bases, with 20 bases sitting between them. This CDR3 has 15 residues. The chain links TRBV11-1 to TRBJ2-7, with D tentatively TRBD1 (6 bases). The sequences come from CD4+ or CD8+ T cells sorted from blood, collected in a trial of the OX40 agonist ivuxolimab. This TCR was recovered from an adult with an advanced solid tumor such as melanoma, head and neck, liver or kidney cancer. In DNA form, the CDR3 reads TGTGCCAGCAGCCCGGCCGGGACATCGGGTCGCGAGCAGTACTTC. Its translation: CASSPAGTSGREQYF. The full variable domain, its missing parts supplied by reference TRBV11-1 and TRBJ2-7, is EAEVAQSPRYKITEKSQAVAFWCDPISGHATLYWYRQILGQGPELLVQFQDESVVDDSQLPKDRFSAERLKGVDSTLKIQPAELGDSAMYLCASSPAGTSGREQYFGPGTRLTVT.